This T cell receptor (beta chain) was recorded in a study of regulatory T cells in long-lasting Graves disease. Construction of the TCR beta libraries employed iRepertoire HTBI primers in conjunction with Arm-PCR of CDR3 regions. A single record per CDR3 protein comes from TCRdb applying MiXCR to the multiplex PCR reads. The sample lists hundreds of thousands of distinct CDR3 sequences, 16% occurring once. Time point denoted: newly diagnosed GD, antithyroid drugs for less than 3 months. Researchers made the TCR library from RNA that was extracted from PBMCs. The CDR3 runs to 11 residues. The V end lost 11 bases, the J end lost 6 bases, and 11 bases lay between the germline ends. Germline V CDR1 and CDR2: SEHNR, FQNEAQ (reference sequence). The data were also submitted as part of a second study, on T cells in Graves' hyperthyroidism and ophthalmopathy.

The rearrangement uses TRBV7-9 and TRBJ1-5; D call uncertain. The material was peripheral blood mononuclear cells (PBMCs), obtained at new diagnosis, from a patient treated with antithyroid drugs. The source of this sequence is a man between 35 and 55 years old with Graves disease. The chain's CDR3 is CAQAPRQPQHF. The CDR3 DNA is TGTGCCCAGGCCCCCCGTCAGCCCCAGCATTTT.